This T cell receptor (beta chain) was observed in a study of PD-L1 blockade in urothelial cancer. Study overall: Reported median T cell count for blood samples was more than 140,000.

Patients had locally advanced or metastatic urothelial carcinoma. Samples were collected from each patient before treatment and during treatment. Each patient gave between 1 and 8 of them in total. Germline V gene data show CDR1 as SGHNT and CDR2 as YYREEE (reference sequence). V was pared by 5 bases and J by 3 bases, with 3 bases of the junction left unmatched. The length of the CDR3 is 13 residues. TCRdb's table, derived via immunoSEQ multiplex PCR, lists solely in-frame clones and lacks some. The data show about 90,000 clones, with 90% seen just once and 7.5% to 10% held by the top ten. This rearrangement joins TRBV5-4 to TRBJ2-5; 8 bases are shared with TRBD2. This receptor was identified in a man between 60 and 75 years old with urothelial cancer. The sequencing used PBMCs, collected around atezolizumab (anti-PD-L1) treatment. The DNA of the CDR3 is TGTGCCAGCAGGACACTAGCGGAAGAGACCCAGTACTTC. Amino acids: CASRTLAEETQYF.